Listed here are 21 T cell receptor beta chains from one sample, sequenced in a study of beta chain features in type 1 diabetes. The authors reverse transcribed all of the isolated RNA, so sequencing captured expressed TCRB transcripts. Some clones are missing from TCRdb's copy, which holds only in-frame ones; the method was immunoSEQ multiplex PCR. The profile covers 130,000 to 150,000 clones, with about 9.2% appearing a single time and 0.68% taken by the ten largest. The source material was central memory CD4+ T cells from blood. The receptors originated from a young man in good health.

V usage is TRBV6-1 and J usage is TRBJ1-5; D gene uncertain. Germline CDR1 MNHNS, CDR2 SASEGT. CDR3 length equals 15 residues. Trimming removed 5 bases from V and 0 bases from J, with 11 bases in between. The CDR3 sequence: CASSSGDYSNQPQHF. The CDR3 DNA reads as TGTGCCAGCAGTTCCGGAGACTATAGCAATCAGCCCCAGCATTTT.

This clone was counted between two and nine times. The chain uses TRBV9 and TRBJ1-2; weak D call: TRBD1 (6 bases). The CDR3 contains 14 residues. V lost 4 bases and J lost 2, with 12 bases in between. Germline V gene sequence: CDR1 SGDLS, CDR2 YYNGEE. The CDR3 sequence: CASSPTGTNYGYTF. Written as DNA, the CDR3 is TGTGCCAGCAGCCCCACAGGGACAAACTATGGCTACACCTTC.

This clone was observed a few times. The chain joins TRBV7-9 to TRBJ1-2; D uncertain. The CDR3 has 13 amino acids. Between the trimmed V and J ends, which lost 1 base and 6 bases, there was a span of 9 bases. Germline-derived CDR1 and CDR2 are SEHNR and FQNEAQ (reference sequence). The CDR3 nucleotides read TGTGCCAGCAGCTTAGATCCAGAACATGGCTACACCTTC. Residues: CASSLDPEHGYTF.

This chain connects TRBV7-6 to TRBJ1-1; no firm D call. CDR1 SGHVS and CDR2 FNYEAQ come from the germline V gene. The CDR3 runs 15 residues. V was trimmed by 1 base and J by 1 base, leaving 10 bases between them. Here the CDR3 reads CASSLGRRPNTEAFF. DNA of the CDR3: TGTGCCAGCAGCTTAGGGCGGAGACCGAACACTGAAGCTTTCTTT. The complete variable domain, with remaining parts taken from reference TRBV7-6 and TRBJ1-1, reads GAGVSQSPRYKVTKRGQDVALRCDPISGHVSLYWYRQALGQGPEFLTYFNYEAQQDKSGLPNDRFSAERPEGSISTLTIQRTEQRDSAMYRCASSLGRRPNTEAFFGQGTRLTVV.

This chain links TRBV6-5 with TRBJ1-1; D ambiguous. The CDR3 length is 12 residues. Trimming removed 5 bases at V and 6 bases at J, with 10 bases between. The V gene's germline CDR1 is MNHEY and CDR2 SVGAGI. The CDR3 DNA reads as TGTGCCAGCAGTGAACCACCGGCTGAAGCTTTCTTT. Residues: CASSEPPAEAFF.

V is TRBV7-8 and J is TRBJ2-1; TRBD2 aligns across 8 bases. The CDR3 is made up of 13 amino acids. CDR1 is SGHVS, CDR2 FQNEAQ, per germline. The ends lost 6 bases at V and 5 bases at J; junction bases unmatched: 3. The CDR3 is CASRTGGNNEQFF. The CDR3 DNA reads TGTGCCAGCAGAACGGGGGGGAACAATGAGCAGTTCTTC.

The chain links TRBV5-1 to TRBJ2-3, with 14 bases fitting TRBD2. This CDR3 spans 16 amino acids. The germline gives CDR1 SGHRS, CDR2 YFSETQ. With 4 bases clipped from V and 2 bases from J, the junction kept 3 bases outside the gene matches. This chain's CDR3 is CASSMGLAGATDTQYF. The CDR3 DNA follows: TGCGCCAGCAGCATGGGACTAGCGGGGGCCACAGATACGCAGTATTTT. The full variable domain, with the rest looked up from reference TRBV5-1 and TRBJ2-3, is KAGVTQTPRYLIKTRGQQVTLSCSPISGHRSVSWYQQTPGQGLQFLFEYFSETQRNKGNFPGRFSGRQFSNSRSEMNVSTLELGDSALYLCASSMGLAGATDTQYFGPGTRLTVL.

This clone has a handful of counts. The V call is TRBV7-2, the J call TRBJ1-5; 9 nucleotides align to TRBD1. CDR1 SGHTA and CDR2 FQGNSA come from the germline V gene. The CDR3 consists of 14 residues. Trimming at V came to 5 bases and at J to 7 bases, leaving 6 bases not matched to a gene. The CDR3 region is CASSPGTGNQPQHF. Written as DNA, the CDR3 is TGTGCCAGCAGCCCCGGGACAGGGAACCAGCCCCAGCATTTT.

This clone has just a few counts. The CDR3 DNA reads as TGTGCCAGCACCGTCCAGACTGGCGGGGGCCCCTACAATGAGCAGTTCTTC. Its protein is CASTVQTGGGPYNEQFF. The chain recombines TRBV7-2 with TRBJ2-1, with D tentatively TRBD2 (7 bases). The CDR3 totals 17 residues. Deletions cut 7 bases from V and 2 bases from J, with 21 bases between. Germline loops: CDR1 SGHTA, CDR2 FQGNSA.

CDR3 residues: CASSIGQGVLSGANVLTF. CDR3 nucleotide sequence: TGTGCCAGCAGCATAGGACAGGGGGTATTATCTGGGGCCAACGTCCTGACTTTC. V usage is TRBV5-4 and J usage is TRBJ2-6, with 10 bases identical to TRBD1. The length of the CDR3 is 18 residues. Germline CDR1 and CDR2: SGHNT and YYREEE (reference sequence). J lost 1 base, V lost 4 bases, and 8 bases had no gene match.

The chain links TRBV25-1 to TRBJ1-5; possibly TRBD1 for D (5 bases). Germline CDR1 reads MGHDK; CDR2 reads SYGVNS. The CDR3 is 15 residues long. V lost 8 bases and J 0 bases, leaving 14 bases between the germline ends. The CDR3 here is CASSPAGPSNQPQHF. CDR3 bases: TGTGCCAGCTCCCCCGCAGGGCCTAGCAATCAGCCCCAGCATTTT.

This clone came up many times. V and J are TRBV19 and TRBJ1-2; unclear D gene. The CDR3 spans 13 residues. CDR1 and CDR2 (germline): LNHDA, SQIVND (reference sequence). V was shortened by 6 bases and J by 0 bases, with 8 bases between the two germline ends. The CDR3 bases are TGTGCCAGTAGAGCGGAGACTAACTATGGCTACACCTTC. Its protein is CASRAETNYGYTF.

The chain joins TRBV20-1 to TRBJ2-7, with 9 positions matching TRBD1. The junction had 3 bases not matched to a gene; V was cut back by 6 bases and J by 6 bases. The CDR3 has 11 residues. The germline gives CDR1 DFQATT, CDR2 SNEGSKA (reference sequence). CDR3 DNA: TGCAGTGCCGGGACAGGGCCCGAGCAGTACTTC. It yields the protein CSAGTGPEQYF.

The chain uses TRBV7-2 and TRBJ2-1, with 10 bases lining up with TRBD2. Trimming removed 6 bases from V and 7 bases from J; junction bases left unmatched: 9. Germline loops: CDR1 SGHTA, CDR2 FQGNSA. This CDR3 spans 15 amino acids. The CDR3: CASSPSGGAFNEQFF. CDR3 DNA sequence: TGTGCCAGCAGTCCAAGCGGGGGGGCATTTAATGAGCAGTTCTTC.

This clone occurred a few times. CDR3 region: CASSYSGPPFTDTQYF. The CDR3 nucleotides are TGTGCCAGCAGTTACTCGGGGCCACCCTTCACAGATACGCAGTATTTT. The chain recombines TRBV6-5 with TRBJ2-3; D might be TRBD1 (5 bases). Trimming stripped 0 bases from V and 2 bases from J, with 12 bases between. The CDR3 has 16 amino acids. CDR1 is MNHEY and CDR2 is SVGAGI in the germline V gene.

The chain joins TRBV5-1 to TRBJ2-3; 11 nucleotides align to TRBD2. The V gene end was trimmed by 0 bases and the J gene end by 2 bases; junction bases not matched to a gene: 5. The CDR3 extends over 17 amino acids. The germline V gene has CDR1 SGHRS and CDR2 YFSETQ. CDR3 nucleotide sequence: TGCGCCAGCAGCTTGGAACAACTAGCGGGAGTCACAGATACGCAGTATTTT. As protein: CASSLEQLAGVTDTQYF. Supplemented by reference TRBV5-1 and TRBJ2-3, the full variable domain reads KAGVTQTPRYLIKTRGQQVTLSCSPISGHRSVSWYQQTPGQGLQFLFEYFSETQRNKGNFPGRFSGRQFSNSRSEMNVSTLELGDSALYLCASSLEQLAGVTDTQYFGPGTRLTVL.

This clone was picked up a small number of times. This chain connects TRBV14 to TRBJ2-7, with D tentatively TRBD1 (6 bases). Trimming took 0 bases from V and 9 from J, leaving 15 bases between them. Germline CDR1 reads SGHDN; CDR2 reads FVKESK. This CDR3 contains 14 residues. The CDR3 nucleotides read TGTGCCAGCAGCCAAGATTCCTGGGGCAGGGGGCAGTACTTC. Protein sequence: CASSQDSWGRGQYF.

The chain joins TRBV19 to TRBJ2-3; weak D call: TRBD1 (5 bases). From germline, CDR1 is LNHDA and CDR2 SQIVND (reference sequence). CDR3 length: 14 residues. V was cut by 4 bases and J by 4 bases, with 12 bases left in between. CDR3 in DNA: TGTGCCAGTAGTACAGGGTTTCCCGCAGATACGCAGTATTTT. Translating gives CASSTGFPADTQYF.

This clone was detected a few times. The chain links TRBV4-1 to TRBJ2-3; 10 bases fit TRBD2. From germline, CDR1 is MGHRA and CDR2 YSYEKL. V shed 1 base, J shed 2 bases, and the junction held 6 bases outside the gene matches. The CDR3 loop spans 17 amino acids. Here the CDR3 reads CASSQGFLAGVTDTQYF. Written as DNA, the CDR3 is TGCGCCAGCAGCCAAGGCTTCCTAGCGGGGGTCACAGATACGCAGTATTTT.

The rearrangement joins TRBV19 to TRBJ2-1, with TRBD2 matching over 8 bases. Germline loops: CDR1 LNHDA, CDR2 SQIVND (reference sequence). The CDR3 extends over 14 amino acids. Trimming at V came to 6 bases and at J to 3 bases, leaving 4 bases not matched to a gene. DNA of the CDR3: TGTGCCAGTAGCCAGCGGGGGCACTACAATGAGCAGTTCTTC. This sequence encodes CASSQRGHYNEQFF.

This clone has just a few counts. The chain combines TRBV28 with TRBJ1-5; maybe TRBD1 (6 bases). From germline, CDR1 is MDHEN and CDR2 SYDVKM. The CDR3 totals 15 residues. The V gene lost 6 bases and the J gene lost 5 bases, with 17 bases spanning the gap. This CDR3 reads CASSPNRVRDQPQHF. CDR3 coding DNA: TGTGCCAGCAGCCCCAACAGGGTCCGGGATCAGCCCCAGCATTTT.